This T cell receptor (beta chain) was documented in a study of human T cells and chemical hapten exposure. Points from the study as a whole: The donors suffered from alopecia, so their immune response may not match that of healthy people.

As the library was built, unique molecular identifiers were attached to individual cDNA molecules. TCRdb used MiXCR to reprocess the RACE reads, holding one entry per CDR3 protein. The data contain fewer than 200,000 distinct CDR3 sequences, 20% to 25% of them seen just once; the ten biggest clones take up 6.7%. This clonotype has just a few counts. What it binds is not known. The CDR3 consists of 14 residues. V dropped 4 bases and J dropped 3 bases, with 11 bases sitting between them. CDR1 is SGHRS and CDR2 is YFSETQ in the germline V gene. Time point described: patch test 1, 2 weeks after DPC sensitization. The treatment is: therapeutic diphenylcyclopropenone sensitization with weekly scalp DPC. The study enrolled 18 to 70-year-old alopecia patients suitable for DPC.

This receptor was identified in a woman in her forties or fifties with alopecia areata. Some clones in this sample may be carry-over from other donors' samples. The genes are TRBV5-1 and TRBJ2-1; no clear D gene. The specimen was whole blood, collected in connection with sensitization to the hapten diphenylcyclopropenone (DPC). The CDR3 sequence is CASSTQTSYNEQFF. The CDR3 bases are TGCGCCAGCAGCACACAGACGAGCTACAATGAGCAGTTCTTC.